The sequence of this TCR beta chain was determined in a study of cytomegalovirus exposure and HLA in healthy donors. General observations from the study: Cytomegalovirus-associated status was assigned to about 160 TCR beta chains. With DRB1 most and HLA-C fewest, TCR association rates differed between HLA loci in a later analysis. Some V segments could not be told apart, so they were left out, TRBV6-2 and TRBV6-3 among them. TCR beta V- and J-gene trimming, according to a later analysis, was linked to a missense DCLRE1C variant.

The germline V and J ends were trimmed by 4 bases and 3 bases, with 13 bases remaining between them. This CDR3 has 15 amino acids. Germline loops: CDR1 SGDLS, CDR2 YYNGEE. Concerning this clone: Its antigen is not known.

The PCR employed 60 Vbeta primers together with 13 Jbeta primers. The repertoire was sequenced with immunoSEQ multiplex PCR; TCRdb's copy has only in-frame clones and lacks some. The table records 120,000 to 150,000 clones, about four fifths of them present only once. Sample: PBMCs. This clonotype was sampled from a man aged 30 to 45 in good health and CMV-seronegative. This sequence joins TRBV9 and TRBJ2-2; weak D call: TRBD2 (6 bases). The CDR3 protein is CASSLRGWDTGELFF. As DNA, the CDR3 is TGTGCCAGCAGCCTACGGGGGTGGGACACCGGGGAGCTGTTTTTT. The variable domain in full, with the rest retrieved from reference TRBV9 and TRBJ2-2, is DSGVTQTPKHLITATGQRVTLRCSPRSGDLSVYWYQQSLDQGLQFLIQYYNGEERAKGNILERFSAQQFPDLHSELNLSSLELGDSALYFCASSLRGWDTGELFFGEGSRLTVL.